This T cell receptor (beta chain) was captured by sequencing in a study of CD8+ T cells in alopecia areata. Study conclusions and caveats: Elevated clonality characterized lesional scalp relative to normal scalp, particularly in alopecia totalis/universalis.

As the sequencing template, cDNA was produced by extracting RNA and reverse transcribing it. The protocol was immunoSEQ multiplex PCR, while the TCRdb copy is restricted to in-frame clones and leaves out a portion. The sample consists of 150,000 to 200,000 clones, just under 60% of them appearing once. This clone has just a few counts. Its antigen remains unidentified. From alopecia areata patients, lesional scalp punch biopsies and peripheral blood were collected. Sorted out of PBMCs were CD4+ T cells and CD8+ T cells. CDR1 is GTSNPN, CDR2 SVGIG, per germline (reference sequence). V lost 2 bases and J 6 bases, leaving 13 bases between the germline ends. The CDR3 extends over 13 amino acids.

The sequenced sample was CD4+ T cells sorted from blood, obtained at week 0. This receptor was obtained from a human donor with alopecia areata. The V and J genes are TRBV30 and TRBJ1-2, with a tentative D call TRBD1 (5 bases). The CDR3 bases are TGTGCCTGGAGTAAGGGGCCGGGGGATGGCTACACCTTC. It encodes CAWSKGPGDGYTF.